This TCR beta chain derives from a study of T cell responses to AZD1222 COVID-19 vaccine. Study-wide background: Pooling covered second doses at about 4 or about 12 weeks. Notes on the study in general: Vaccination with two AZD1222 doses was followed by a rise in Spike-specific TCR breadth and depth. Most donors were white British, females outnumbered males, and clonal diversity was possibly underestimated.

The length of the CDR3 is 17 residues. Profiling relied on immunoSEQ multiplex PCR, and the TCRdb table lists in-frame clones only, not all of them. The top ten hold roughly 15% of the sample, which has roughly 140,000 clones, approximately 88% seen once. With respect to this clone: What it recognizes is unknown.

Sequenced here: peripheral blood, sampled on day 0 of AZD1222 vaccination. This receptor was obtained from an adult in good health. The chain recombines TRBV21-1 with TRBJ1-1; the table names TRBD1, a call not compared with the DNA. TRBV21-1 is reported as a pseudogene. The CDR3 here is CASSLTPGTGMNTEAFF. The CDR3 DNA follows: TGTGCCAGCAGCCTAACCCCTGGAACAGGGATGAACACTGAAGCTTTCTTT.